This T cell receptor (beta chain) was captured by sequencing in a study of cytomegalovirus exposure and HLA in healthy donors. Study-level points and caveats: Earlier results showed most TCR beta V segments being productive about 87% or about 30% of the time. Reported results showed that the classifier diagnosed cytomegalovirus status with high specificity and sensitivity.

With 3 bases clipped from V and 6 bases from J, the junction kept 4 bases outside the gene matches. The CDR3 spans 15 residues. From germline, CDR1 is SGHTA and CDR2 FQGNSA. Comment on this clone: Its antigen remains unidentified.

The study ran its PCR with 60 Vbeta and 13 Jbeta primers. How the authors handled the data: A follow-up analysis tallied about 88 million unique TCR beta chains, roughly 9.9 million shared. Profiled with immunoSEQ multiplex PCR; TCRdb holds only in-frame clones, not every one. V and J calls and clone size are those listed in that table; D and trimming were worked out from the DNA. Of about 110,000 clones detected, 65% to 80% appear once; the ten largest clones hold 5.5% to 7%. The receptor was isolated from a man aged 25 to 40 in good health and CMV-seropositive. V gene TRBV7-2 combines with J gene TRBJ2-2, with 10 bases identical to TRBD1. Sequencing used PBMCs. In nucleotides, the CDR3 is TGTGCCAGCAGCTTCGCCGGGACAGGGGCCGGGGAGCTGTTTTTT. This sequence encodes CASSFAGTGAGELFF. The complete variable domain, with remaining parts taken from reference TRBV7-2 and TRBJ2-2, reads GAGVSQSPSNKVTEKGKDVELRCDPISGHTALYWYRQSLGQGLEFLIYFQGNSAPDKSGLPSDRFSAERTGGSVSTLTIQRTQQEDSAVYLCASSFAGTGAGELFFGEGSRLTVL.